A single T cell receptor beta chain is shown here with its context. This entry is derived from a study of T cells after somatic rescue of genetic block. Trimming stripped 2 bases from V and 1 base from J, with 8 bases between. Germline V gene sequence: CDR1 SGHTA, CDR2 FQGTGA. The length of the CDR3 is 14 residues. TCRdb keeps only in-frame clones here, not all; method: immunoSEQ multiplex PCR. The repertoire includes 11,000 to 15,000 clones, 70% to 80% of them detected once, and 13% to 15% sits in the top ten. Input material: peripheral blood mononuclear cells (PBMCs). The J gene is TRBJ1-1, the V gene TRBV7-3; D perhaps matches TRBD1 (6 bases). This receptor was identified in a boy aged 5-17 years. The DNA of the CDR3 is TGTGCCAGCAGCTTAGGGGGCCAGAACACTGAAGCTTTCTTT. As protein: CASSLGGQNTEAFF.